The source of this TCR beta chain is a study of control samples from healthy donors and cancer patients (dated by TCRdb to 2018 to 2020). In the case of this clone: It has no known antigen specificity. Base quality data are lacking; no much larger clone is found one base away.

V was cut back by 9 bases and J by 0 bases, leaving a gap of 12 bases between them. The CDR3, cysteine through phenylalanine, is 13 amino acids long. Kept here is only the CDR3 DNA, which spans 39 bases and is read in frame from base 1. The germline V gene encodes CDR1 ENHRY and CDR2 SYGVKD. The library was built by means of the immunoSEQ multiplex PCR assay. Here the immuneACCESS table is served through TCRdb, limited to in-frame sequences with V and J called. Missing clones are a known gap in these copies; in checked studies unresolved V genes cover under half, and the rest lacks a known reason. The sample table records roughly 130,000 clones; over 75% of these occur just once. The ten largest account for roughly 3.4% of the sample.

The clonotype comes from a man aged 50-59 years in good health. Sequencing was done on a sample of blood. The rearrangement combines TRBV10-3 with TRBJ2-7, and possibly TRBD1, on 6 matching bases. DNA sequence: TGTGCCATAGCGGACAGTACCTCCTACGAGCAGTACTTC. Its product reads: CAIADSTSYEQYF.